This T cell receptor (beta chain) was found in a study of blood T cell repertoires in COVID-19. About the research overall: COVID-19 samples collected from the United States, Italy and Spain covered acute and convalescent phases.

Some clones are missing from TCRdb's copy, which holds only in-frame ones; the method was immunoSEQ multiplex PCR. This table has about 95,000 clones, more than 65% appearing once. Germline V lookup: CDR1 GTSNPN, CDR2 SVGIG (reference sequence). Trimming took 4 bases from V and 0 from J, leaving 6 bases between them. This CDR3 has 13 amino acids. The sequence was collected from an elderly man with active or convalescent COVID-19. The J gene is TRBJ1-4, the V gene TRBV30; no clear D. The sample consisted of peripheral blood. CDR3 in DNA: TGTGCCTGGACAGGAACAACTAATGAAAAACTGTTTTTT. Amino acid sequence: CAWTGTTNEKLFF.